The 30 T cell receptor beta chains listed next were all sequenced from one sample in a study of beta chain features in type 1 diabetes. The study reverse transcribed the entire isolated RNA, so it sequenced expressed TCRB transcripts. The data were produced by immunoSEQ multiplex PCR, yet TCRdb's version contains in-frame clones alone and is incomplete. This sample has about 360,000 clones, with roughly 12% found just once. Input material: naive CD4+ T cells from blood. The receptors shown here come from a man younger than 30 in good health.

This clone was seen only a few times. V usage is TRBV19 and J usage is TRBJ2-7, with 8 bases fitting TRBD1. The CDR3 totals 14 residues. Germline values: CDR1 LNHDA, CDR2 SQIVND (reference sequence). V lost 4 bases and J lost 0; bases outside the gene matches: 2. In DNA, the CDR3 is TGTGCCAGTAGTAGCGGACAGGGCTCCTACGAGCAGTACTTC. Its translation: CASSSGQGSYEQYF.

The V call is TRBV19, the J call TRBJ1-2, with D possibly matching TRBD1 (6 bases). Trimming left V 3 bases short and J 5 bases short, with 10 bases between. This CDR3 spans 13 amino acids. Germline values: CDR1 LNHDA, CDR2 SQIVND (reference sequence). CDR3 protein: CASSITGQYGYTF. The DNA of the CDR3 is TGTGCCAGTAGTATTACTGGACAGTATGGCTACACCTTC.

The chain uses TRBV28 and TRBJ1-5; 8 nucleotides match TRBD1. V lost 3 bases, J lost 6 bases, and 4 bases stayed unmatched. Germline V gene sequence: CDR1 MDHEN, CDR2 SYDVKM. This CDR3 comprises 14 residues. Here the CDR3 reads CASSLTGEAQPQHF. The CDR3 DNA reads as TGTGCCAGCAGTTTGACAGGGGAGGCTCAGCCCCAGCATTTT.

In its sample, this clone was seen a few times. V usage is TRBV5-1 and J usage is TRBJ2-3; 9 bases agree with TRBD2. Trimming cost V 3 bases and J 0 bases; bases outside gene matches: 5. The CDR3 has 16 residues. Germline V gene data show CDR1 as SGHRS and CDR2 as YFSETQ. In DNA, the CDR3 is TGCGCCAGCAGCTCCGGACTAGCGCCTAGCACAGATACGCAGTATTTT. Encoded protein: CASSSGLAPSTDTQYF.

This clone has just a few counts. The V call is TRBV30, the J call TRBJ1-4; D is possibly TRBD1 (6 bases). This CDR3 is built from 13 residues. CDR1 GTSNPN and CDR2 SVGIG come from the germline V gene (reference sequence). V lost 4 bases and J lost 2, with 8 bases in between. The CDR3 is CAWTGVTNEKLFF. In nucleotides, the CDR3 is TGTGCCTGGACAGGGGTTACTAATGAAAAACTGTTTTTT.

The chain employs TRBV6-5 and TRBJ2-7; the match to TRBD1 covers 9 bases. Trimming cost V 5 bases and J 5 bases; bases outside gene matches: 10. CDR3 length equals 15 residues. Germline V lookup: CDR1 MNHEY, CDR2 SVGAGI. The CDR3 bases are TGTGCCAGCAGTAGAACGGGACAGGGCGGCCACGAGCAGTACTTC. Protein sequence: CASSRTGQGGHEQYF.

The rearrangement uses TRBV9 and TRBJ2-2, with 13 bases identical to TRBD2. Germline CDR1 is SGDLS and CDR2 is YYNGEE. The CDR3 is 17 residues long. The V and J ends lost 3 bases and 3 bases, in that order; junction bases with no gene match: 5. The chain's CDR3 is CASSARLAGGDTGELFF. Here the CDR3 DNA reads TGTGCCAGCAGCGCGAGACTAGCGGGGGGTGACACCGGGGAGCTGTTTTTT.

In this sample, this clone turned up a few times. Germline and junction disagree at one end, which may indicate a read error. The chain uses TRBV6-6 and TRBJ2-1; D is perhaps TRBD1 (5 bases). The germline gives CDR1 MNHNY, CDR2 SVGAGI (reference sequence). The CDR3 extends over 13 amino acids. CDR3 sequence (DNA): TGTGCCAGCAGTTATTTCGAAGGGGCTGACACGATCTTC. It is translated as CASSYFEGADTIF.

The sample holds a few counts of this clone. J is TRBJ2-7 and V is TRBV19, with 9 bases fitting TRBD1. The CDR3 sequence is 12 residues long. Per the germline V gene, CDR1 is LNHDA and CDR2 is SQIVND (reference sequence). With 10 bases clipped from V and 3 bases from J, the junction kept 4 bases outside the gene matches. CDR3 nucleotide sequence: TGTGCCACCACGGGACAGGGCTACGAGCAGTACTTC. Residues: CATTGQGYEQYF.

V usage is TRBV28 and J usage is TRBJ2-7; 8 nucleotides line up with TRBD2. The CDR3 is 16 residues long. Germline V lookup: CDR1 MDHEN, CDR2 SYDVKM. V shed 7 bases and J 3 bases; nucleotides not matched to a gene: 14. The CDR3 here is CASKSGGASGFYEQYF. CDR3 nucleotides: TGTGCCAGCAAATCGGGGGGAGCTAGCGGGTTCTACGAGCAGTACTTC.

The CDR3 region is CASSSQWTGELFF. The CDR3 coding sequence is TGTGCCAGCAGTTCTCAGTGGACCGGGGAGCTGTTTTTT. V usage is TRBV28 and J usage is TRBJ2-2, with unresolved D. CDR1 is MDHEN and CDR2 is SYDVKM in the germline V gene. This CDR3 is 13 amino acids long. Between the trimmed V and J ends, which lost 4 bases and 5 bases, there was a span of 8 bases.

The sample holds a few counts of this clone. The chain employs TRBV29-1 and TRBJ1-1, with 8 bases fitting TRBD1. This CDR3 is 14 amino acids long. Per the germline V gene, CDR1 is SQVTM and CDR2 is ANQGSEA. J lost 6 bases, V lost 4 bases, and 10 bases had no gene match. The CDR3 loop reads CSVAQGAGWAEAFF. CDR3 sequence (DNA): TGCAGCGTTGCTCAGGGGGCGGGGTGGGCTGAAGCTTTCTTT.

This clone has a handful of counts. The chain carries TRBV5-1 and TRBJ1-1; TRBD1 might be the D (6 bases). CDR1 is SGHRS and CDR2 is YFSETQ in the germline V gene. The CDR3 length is 15 residues. Trimming shortened V by 2 bases and J by 5 bases, and 16 bases separated the two germline ends. CDR3 amino acids: CASSLSGTQGTEAFF. DNA for the CDR3: TGCGCCAGCAGCTTATCCGGGACACAAGGGACTGAAGCTTTCTTT.

This rearrangement joins TRBV6-6 to TRBJ2-1; 7 nucleotides match TRBD2. CDR3 length equals 15 residues. V lost 1 base to trimming and J lost 5 bases; unmatched junction nucleotides: 5. The germline V gene has CDR1 MNHNY and CDR2 SVGAGI (reference sequence). The CDR3 DNA reads as TGTGCCAGCAGTTACTTGGCTAGCGGAGACAATGAGCAGTTCTTC. Amino acids: CASSYLASGDNEQFF.

The gene calls are TRBV2 and TRBJ1-1; perhaps TRBD1 as D (6 bases). Germline V lookup: CDR1 SNHLY, CDR2 FYNNEI. CDR3 size: 14 residues. V lost 9 bases and J 3 bases, leaving 17 bases between the germline ends. The CDR3 region has the DNA TGTGCCAGAGGGGCGGGGGGCGTGGACACTGAAGCTTTCTTT. This sequence encodes CARGAGGVDTEAFF.

This clone was counted between two and nine times. The chain has TRBV7-9 and TRBJ1-1; D remains unclear. The CDR3 loop spans 15 amino acids. Germline V lookup: CDR1 SEHNR, CDR2 FQNEAQ (reference sequence). Trimming shortened V by 5 bases and J by 0 bases, and 13 bases separated the two germline ends. The CDR3 sequence is CASSPFLAVNTEAFF. The CDR3 DNA sequence: TGTGCCAGCAGCCCATTCCTGGCGGTGAACACTGAAGCTTTCTTT. Full variable domain (rest looked up from reference TRBV7-9 and TRBJ1-1): DTGVSQNPRHKITKRGQNVTFRCDPISEHNRLYWYRQTLGQGPEFLTYFQNEAQLEKSRLLSDRFSAERPKGSFSTLEIQRTEQGDSAMYLCASSPFLAVNTEAFFGQGTRLTVV.

This clone occurred a few times. This chain uses TRBV7-6 with TRBJ2-3, with 11 bases fitting TRBD2. The V and J ends lost 1 base and 3 bases, in that order; junction bases with no gene match: 21. The V gene's germline CDR1 is SGHVS and CDR2 FNYEAQ. The CDR3 loop spans 22 amino acids. The CDR3 reads CASSLEPTSGRKERGVTDTQYF. The CDR3 DNA reads TGTGCCAGCAGCTTAGAGCCCACTAGCGGGAGAAAGGAGAGGGGTGTTACAGATACGCAGTATTTT.

The gene calls are TRBV11-3 and TRBJ2-5; 7 nucleotides line up with TRBD1. With 5 bases clipped from V and 5 bases from J, the junction kept 8 bases outside the gene matches. The CDR3 loop spans 14 amino acids. The germline CDR1 and CDR2 sequences are SGHNT and YENEEA. CDR3 coding DNA: TGTGCCAGCAGCCCATCGACAGGGACGGAGACCCAGTACTTC. Translating gives CASSPSTGTETQYF.

This chain joins TRBV28 and TRBJ2-7; TRBD1 aligns across 10 bases. CDR1 and CDR2 from the germline V gene are MDHEN and SYDVKM. The CDR3 covers 13 residues. V trimming: 7 bases; J trimming: 4 bases; junction bases outside the gene matches: 4. The DNA of the CDR3 is TGTGCCAGCATCGACAGGGGGCGGTACGAGCAGTACTTC. This translates into CASIDRGRYEQYF.

The chain recombines TRBV29-1 with TRBJ1-1, with D unclear. Germline V lookup: CDR1 SQVTM, CDR2 ANQGSEA. The CDR3 is 14 amino acids. Deletions cut 5 bases from V and 2 bases from J, with 15 bases between. CDR3 region: CSVPPPGTNTEAFF. The CDR3 DNA reads as TGCAGCGTTCCCCCCCCGGGAACTAACACTGAAGCTTTCTTT.

In its sample, this clone was seen a few times. The chain combines TRBV10-3 with TRBJ2-1; 7 nucleotides line up with TRBD1. The CDR3 has 12 residues. V shed 6 bases, J shed 6 bases, and the junction held 2 bases outside the gene matches. From germline, CDR1 is ENHRY and CDR2 SYGVKD. The CDR3 region has the DNA TGTGCCATCAGAAGACAGGGCAATGAGCAGTTCTTC. It specifies CAIRRQGNEQFF.

The genes are TRBV19 and TRBJ1-5; D possibly corresponds to TRBD1 (6 bases). The CDR3 runs to 19 residues. Germline CDR1 LNHDA, CDR2 SQIVND (reference sequence). Trimming stripped 5 bases from V and 2 bases from J, with 25 bases between. As DNA, the CDR3 is TGTGCCAGTAGTCAATCAGGGCGGGTGGTGGGGGCTGGCAATCAGCCCCAGCATTTT. Protein: CASSQSGRVVGAGNQPQHF. Complete variable domain (other parts from reference TRBV19 and TRBJ1-5): DGGITQSPKYLFRKEGQNVTLSCEQNLNHDAMYWYRQDPGQGLRLIYYSQIVNDFQKGDIAEGYSVSREKKESFPLTVTSAQKNPTAFYLCASSQSGRVVGAGNQPQHFGDGTRLSIL.

The chain has TRBV4-1 and TRBJ2-7; TRBD1 matches at 7 bases. CDR3 length: 13 residues. J gave up 2 bases and V 6 bases, and 4 bases lay outside the gene matches. Germline-derived CDR1 and CDR2 are MGHRA and YSYEKL. DNA of the CDR3: TGCGCCAGCAGACCTACAGGGGCCTACGAGCAGTACTTC. Protein product: CASRPTGAYEQYF.

The rearrangement joins TRBV18 to TRBJ2-7, with TRBD1 matching over 8 bases. This CDR3 region has 15 residues. V gave up 2 bases and J gave up 2 bases; unmatched junction bases: 5. Germline V CDR1 and CDR2: KGHSH, LQKENI. The DNA for the CDR3 is TGTGCCAGCTCACCAGGGACAGGTTTCACCTACGAGCAGTACTTC. As protein: CASSPGTGFTYEQYF.

The chain carries TRBV7-8 and TRBJ1-1; TRBD1 matches at 7 bases. The CDR3 is made up of 15 amino acids. V gave up 1 base and J gave up 4 bases; unmatched junction bases: 6. CDR1 is SGHVS and CDR2 is FQNEAQ in the germline V gene. CDR3 nucleotides: TGTGCCAGCAGCTTAGAGGGGGCGCTGGGCACTGAAGCTTTCTTT. This codes for CASSLEGALGTEAFF. The full variable domain, rest sourced from reference TRBV7-8 and TRBJ1-1, is GAGVSQSPRYKVAKRGQDVALRCDPISGHVSLFWYQQALGQGPEFLTYFQNEAQLDKSGLPSDRFFAERPEGSVSTLKIQRTQQEDSAVYLCASSLEGALGTEAFFGQGTRLTVV.

J is TRBJ2-1 and V is TRBV5-5; D remains ambiguous. This CDR3 has 13 residues. CDR1 SGHKS and CDR2 YYEKEE come from the germline V gene (reference sequence). V was cut by 4 bases and J by 6 bases, with 11 bases left in between. The CDR3 sequence is CASSPVPVNEQFF. Here the CDR3 DNA reads TGTGCCAGCAGCCCCGTTCCCGTCAATGAGCAGTTCTTC.

The chain uses TRBV19 and TRBJ2-5; TRBD2 matches at 7 bases. The CDR3 is 15 residues long. After removal of 7 bases from V and 1 base from J, the junction contained 9 bases not matched to a gene. The germline V gene has CDR1 LNHDA and CDR2 SQIVND (reference sequence). In DNA form, the CDR3 reads TGTGCCAGTAATCGGGTAGCGGGTATCCAAGAGACCCAGTACTTC. Protein product: CASNRVAGIQETQYF.

The V call is TRBV18, the J call TRBJ1-1, with 8 bases that match TRBD1. V lost 4 bases to trimming and J lost 3 bases; unmatched junction nucleotides: 7. Germline V gene lookup returns CDR1 KGHSH and CDR2 LQKENI. The CDR3 has 15 residues. The CDR3 DNA reads TGTGCCAGCTCACATACGACAGGGGCAGACACTGAAGCTTTCTTT. It codes for CASSHTTGADTEAFF.

The gene calls are TRBV10-3 and TRBJ1-4, with TRBD1 matching 7 bases. The germline CDR1 and CDR2 sequences are ENHRY and SYGVKD. The CDR3 has 15 residues. V was pared by 4 bases and J by 0 bases, with 2 bases of the junction left unmatched. CDR3 in amino acids: CAISGGQATNEKLFF. CDR3 sequence (DNA): TGTGCCATCAGTGGAGGACAGGCAACTAATGAAAAACTGTTTTTT.

The chain has TRBV29-1 and TRBJ1-2; maybe TRBD1 (6 bases). This CDR3 region has 14 residues. Germline CDR1 SQVTM, CDR2 ANQGSEA. V was cut by 0 bases and J by 3 bases, with 11 bases left in between. This CDR3 is CSVEEGGGDYGYTF. The CDR3 DNA reads TGCAGCGTTGAAGAGGGAGGGGGGGACTATGGCTACACCTTC.